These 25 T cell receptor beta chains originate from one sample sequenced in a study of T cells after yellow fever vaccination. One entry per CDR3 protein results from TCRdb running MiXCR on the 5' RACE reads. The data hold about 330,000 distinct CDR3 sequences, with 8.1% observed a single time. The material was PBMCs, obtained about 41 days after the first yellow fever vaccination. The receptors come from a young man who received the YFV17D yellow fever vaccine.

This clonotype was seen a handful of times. CDR3 in amino acids: CASSLEGITEAFF. CDR3 nucleotide sequence: TGTGCCAGCAGTTTGGAGGGTATTACTGAAGCTTTCTTT. V usage is TRBV12-3 or TRBV12-4 and J usage is TRBJ1-1; D gene unclear. This CDR3 contains 13 residues. Trimming removed 3 bases at V and 5 bases at J, with 10 bases between.

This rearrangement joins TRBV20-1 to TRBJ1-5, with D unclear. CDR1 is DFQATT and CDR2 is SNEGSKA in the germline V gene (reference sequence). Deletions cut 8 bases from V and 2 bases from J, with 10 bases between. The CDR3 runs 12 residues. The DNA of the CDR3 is TGCAGTTCAGGACGTGGCAATCAGCCCCAGCATTTT. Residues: CSSGRGNQPQHF.

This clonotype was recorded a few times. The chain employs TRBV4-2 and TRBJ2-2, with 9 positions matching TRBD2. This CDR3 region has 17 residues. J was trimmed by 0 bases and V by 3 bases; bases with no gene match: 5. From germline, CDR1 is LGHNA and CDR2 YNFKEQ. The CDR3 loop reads CASSHAAGGPNTGELFF. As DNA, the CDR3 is TGTGCCAGCAGCCACGCAGCGGGGGGACCGAACACCGGGGAGCTGTTTTTT.

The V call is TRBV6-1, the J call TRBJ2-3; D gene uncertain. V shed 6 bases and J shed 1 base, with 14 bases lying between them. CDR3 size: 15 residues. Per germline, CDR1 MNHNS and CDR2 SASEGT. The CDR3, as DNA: TGTGCCAGCAGCCCCCCAGGTGCGGGCACAGATACGCAGTATTTT. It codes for CASSPPGAGTDTQYF.

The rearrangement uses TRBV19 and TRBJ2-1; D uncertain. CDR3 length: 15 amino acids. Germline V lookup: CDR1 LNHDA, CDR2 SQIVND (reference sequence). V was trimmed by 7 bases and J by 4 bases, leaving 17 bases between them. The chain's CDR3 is CASMDPLMTYNEQFF. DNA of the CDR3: TGTGCCAGTATGGACCCTCTCATGACTTACAATGAGCAGTTCTTC.

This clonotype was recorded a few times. In DNA, the CDR3 is TGTGCCAGCAGCCGACAGAGGTCGAACACTGAAGCTTTCTTT. Its protein product is CASSRQRSNTEAFF. This sequence joins TRBV7-2 and TRBJ1-1; TRBD1 might be the D (5 bases). Trimming removed 5 bases from V and 1 base from J, with 11 bases in between. Germline CDR1 SGHTA, CDR2 FQGNSA. The CDR3 covers 14 residues.

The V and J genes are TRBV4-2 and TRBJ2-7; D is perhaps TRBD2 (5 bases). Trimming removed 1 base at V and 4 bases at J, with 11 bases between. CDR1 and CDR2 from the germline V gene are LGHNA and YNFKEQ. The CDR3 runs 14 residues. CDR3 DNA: TGTGCCAGCAGCCAAGGTGCGGGCTCATACGAGCAGTACGTC. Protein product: CASSQGAGSYEQYV.

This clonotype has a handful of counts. CDR3 nucleotides: TGCAGTGCGGGGACGGAGAACTATGGCTACACCTTC. It codes for CSAGTENYGYTF. The chain is built from TRBV20-1 and TRBJ1-2; TRBD1 might be the D (5 bases). Germline CDR1 reads DFQATT; CDR2 reads SNEGSKA (reference sequence). There are 12 residues in the CDR3. The V end lost 6 bases, the J end lost 2 bases, and 10 bases lay between the germline ends.

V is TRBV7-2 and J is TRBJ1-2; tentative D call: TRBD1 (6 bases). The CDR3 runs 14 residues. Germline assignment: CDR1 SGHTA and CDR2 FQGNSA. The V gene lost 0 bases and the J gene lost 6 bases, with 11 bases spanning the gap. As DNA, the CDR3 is TGTGCCAGCAGCTTAGCGGGGGCAGTTGATGGCTACACCTTC. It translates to CASSLAGAVDGYTF.

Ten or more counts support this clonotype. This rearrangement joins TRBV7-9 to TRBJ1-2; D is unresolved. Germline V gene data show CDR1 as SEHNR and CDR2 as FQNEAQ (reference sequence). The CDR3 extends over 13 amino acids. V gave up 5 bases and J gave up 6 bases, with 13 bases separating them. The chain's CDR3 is CASSQTEFHGYTF. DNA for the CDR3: TGTGCCAGCAGCCAAACAGAGTTTCATGGCTACACCTTC.

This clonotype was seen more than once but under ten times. CDR3 coding DNA: TGTGCCAGCAGCGTCGGAAGAGGGGGGATCTACGAGCAGTACTTC. It encodes CASSVGRGGIYEQYF. This chain joins TRBV9 and TRBJ2-7; either TRBD1 or TRBD2 may fit D (6 bases each). This CDR3 is 15 amino acids long. V was shortened by 2 bases and J by 3 bases, with 15 bases between the two germline ends. Germline CDR1 reads SGDLS; CDR2 reads YYNGEE.

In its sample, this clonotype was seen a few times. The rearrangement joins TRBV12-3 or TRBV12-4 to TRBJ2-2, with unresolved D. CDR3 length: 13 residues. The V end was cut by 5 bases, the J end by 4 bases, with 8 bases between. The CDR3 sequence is CASSQTGTGELFF. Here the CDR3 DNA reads TGTGCCAGCAGTCAAACGGGCACCGGGGAGCTGTTTTTT.

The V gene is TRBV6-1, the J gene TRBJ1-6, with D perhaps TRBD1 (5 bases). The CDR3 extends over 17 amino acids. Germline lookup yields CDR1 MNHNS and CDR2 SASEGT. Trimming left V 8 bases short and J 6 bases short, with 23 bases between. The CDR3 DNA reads TGTGCCAGCCAGCAGTTCGGGACGGGACGGTCTAATTCACCCCTCCACTTT. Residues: CASQQFGTGRSNSPLHF.

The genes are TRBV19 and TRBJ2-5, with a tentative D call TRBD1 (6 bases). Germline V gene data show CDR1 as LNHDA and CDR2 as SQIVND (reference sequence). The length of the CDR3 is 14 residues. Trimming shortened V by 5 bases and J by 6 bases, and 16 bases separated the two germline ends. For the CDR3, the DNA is TGTGCCAGTAGTCAGACAGGACAATTGCAGACCCAGTACTTC. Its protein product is CASSQTGQLQTQYF.

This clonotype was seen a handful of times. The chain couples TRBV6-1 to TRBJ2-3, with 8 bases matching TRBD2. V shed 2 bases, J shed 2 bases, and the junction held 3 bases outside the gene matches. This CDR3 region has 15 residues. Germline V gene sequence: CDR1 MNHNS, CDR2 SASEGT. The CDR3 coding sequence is TGTGCCAGCAGTGAACGGGGACTAGACACAGATACGCAGTATTTT. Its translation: CASSERGLDTDTQYF.

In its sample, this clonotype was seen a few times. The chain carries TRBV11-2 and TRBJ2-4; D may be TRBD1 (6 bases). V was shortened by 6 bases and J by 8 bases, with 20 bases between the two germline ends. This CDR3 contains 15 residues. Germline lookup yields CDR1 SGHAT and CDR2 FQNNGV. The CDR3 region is CASRSGVISIDIQYF. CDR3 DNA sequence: TGTGCCAGCAGATCAGGGGTAATTTCGATAGACATTCAGTACTTC. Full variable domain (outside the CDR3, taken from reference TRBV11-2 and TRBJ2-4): EAGVAQSPRYKIIEKRQSVAFWCNPISGHATLYWYQQILGQGPKLLIQFQNNGVVDDSQLPKDRFSAERLKGVDSTLKIQPAKLEDSAVYLCASRSGVISIDIQYFGAGTRLSVL.

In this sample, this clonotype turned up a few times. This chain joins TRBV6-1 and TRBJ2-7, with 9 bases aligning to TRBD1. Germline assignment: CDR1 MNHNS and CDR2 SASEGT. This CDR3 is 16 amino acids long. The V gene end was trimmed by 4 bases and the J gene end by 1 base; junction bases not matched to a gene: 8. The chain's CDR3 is CASSAHRDRESYEQYF. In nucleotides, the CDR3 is TGTGCCAGCAGTGCCCACCGGGACAGGGAATCCTACGAGCAGTACTTC.

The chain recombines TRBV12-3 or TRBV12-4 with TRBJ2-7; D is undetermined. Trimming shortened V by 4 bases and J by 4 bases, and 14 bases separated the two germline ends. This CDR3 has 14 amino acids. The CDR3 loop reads CASSSSRYNYEQYF. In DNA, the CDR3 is TGTGCCAGCAGTTCATCTAGATACAATTACGAGCAGTACTTC.

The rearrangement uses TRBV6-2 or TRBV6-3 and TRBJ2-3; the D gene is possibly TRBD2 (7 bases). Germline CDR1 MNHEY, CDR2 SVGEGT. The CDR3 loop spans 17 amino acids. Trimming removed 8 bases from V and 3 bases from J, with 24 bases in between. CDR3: CASGIDSGGGLTDTQYF. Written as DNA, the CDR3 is TGTGCCAGCGGCATTGATAGCGGCGGGGGCCTGACAGATACGCAGTATTTT.

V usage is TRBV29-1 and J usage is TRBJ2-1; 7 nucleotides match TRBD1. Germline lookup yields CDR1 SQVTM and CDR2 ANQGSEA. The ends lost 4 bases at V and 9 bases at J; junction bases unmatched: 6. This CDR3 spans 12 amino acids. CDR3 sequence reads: CSVAQGLGEQFF. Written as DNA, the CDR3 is TGCAGCGTTGCACAGGGGTTGGGTGAGCAGTTCTTC.

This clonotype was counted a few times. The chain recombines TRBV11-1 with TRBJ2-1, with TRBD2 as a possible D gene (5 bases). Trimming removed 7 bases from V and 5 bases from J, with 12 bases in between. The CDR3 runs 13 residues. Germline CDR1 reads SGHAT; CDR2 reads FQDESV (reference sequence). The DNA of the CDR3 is TGTGCCAGCACCCTACGGGATCACAATGAGCAGTTCTTC. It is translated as CASTLRDHNEQFF.

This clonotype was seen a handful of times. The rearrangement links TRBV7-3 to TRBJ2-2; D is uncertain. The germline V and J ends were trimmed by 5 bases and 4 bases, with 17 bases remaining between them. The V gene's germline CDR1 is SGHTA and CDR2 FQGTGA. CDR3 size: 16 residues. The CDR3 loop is CASSEYHRASTGELFF. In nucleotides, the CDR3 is TGTGCCAGCAGCGAGTACCACAGAGCCTCCACCGGGGAGCTGTTTTTT.

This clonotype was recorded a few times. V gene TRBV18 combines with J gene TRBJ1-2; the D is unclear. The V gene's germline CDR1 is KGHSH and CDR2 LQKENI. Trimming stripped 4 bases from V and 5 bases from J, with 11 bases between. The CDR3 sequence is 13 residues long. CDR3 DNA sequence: TGTGCCAGCTCACAACAAGACCGGTATGGCTACACCTTC. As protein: CASSQQDRYGYTF. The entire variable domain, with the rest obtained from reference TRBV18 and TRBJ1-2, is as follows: NAGVMQNPRHLVRRRGQEARLRCSPMKGHSHVYWYRQLPEEGLKFMVYLQKENIIDESGMPKERFSAEFPKEGPSILRIQQVVRGDSAAYFCASSQQDRYGYTFGSGTRLTVV.

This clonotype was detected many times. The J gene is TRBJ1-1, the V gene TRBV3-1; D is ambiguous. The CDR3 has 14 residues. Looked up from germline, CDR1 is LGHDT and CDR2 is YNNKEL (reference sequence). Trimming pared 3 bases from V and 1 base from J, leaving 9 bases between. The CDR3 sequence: CASSQVLSNTEAFF. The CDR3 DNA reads TGTGCCAGCAGCCAGGTGTTATCGAACACTGAAGCTTTCTTT. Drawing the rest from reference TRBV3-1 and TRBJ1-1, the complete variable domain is DTAVSQTPKYLVTQMGNDKSIKCEQNLGHDTMYWYKQDSKKFLKIMFSYNNKELIINETVPNRFSPKSPDKAHLNLHINSLELGDSAVYFCASSQVLSNTEAFFGQGTRLTVV.

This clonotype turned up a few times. The CDR3 DNA reads TGTGCCAGCAGGGCAGACAGCCTCTCCTACAATGAGCAGTTCTTC. Translation gives CASRADSLSYNEQFF. The gene calls are TRBV12-3 or TRBV12-4 and TRBJ2-1; TRBD1 is a possible D gene (5 bases). The CDR3 extends over 15 amino acids. V was cut by 6 bases and J by 0 bases, with 12 bases left in between.